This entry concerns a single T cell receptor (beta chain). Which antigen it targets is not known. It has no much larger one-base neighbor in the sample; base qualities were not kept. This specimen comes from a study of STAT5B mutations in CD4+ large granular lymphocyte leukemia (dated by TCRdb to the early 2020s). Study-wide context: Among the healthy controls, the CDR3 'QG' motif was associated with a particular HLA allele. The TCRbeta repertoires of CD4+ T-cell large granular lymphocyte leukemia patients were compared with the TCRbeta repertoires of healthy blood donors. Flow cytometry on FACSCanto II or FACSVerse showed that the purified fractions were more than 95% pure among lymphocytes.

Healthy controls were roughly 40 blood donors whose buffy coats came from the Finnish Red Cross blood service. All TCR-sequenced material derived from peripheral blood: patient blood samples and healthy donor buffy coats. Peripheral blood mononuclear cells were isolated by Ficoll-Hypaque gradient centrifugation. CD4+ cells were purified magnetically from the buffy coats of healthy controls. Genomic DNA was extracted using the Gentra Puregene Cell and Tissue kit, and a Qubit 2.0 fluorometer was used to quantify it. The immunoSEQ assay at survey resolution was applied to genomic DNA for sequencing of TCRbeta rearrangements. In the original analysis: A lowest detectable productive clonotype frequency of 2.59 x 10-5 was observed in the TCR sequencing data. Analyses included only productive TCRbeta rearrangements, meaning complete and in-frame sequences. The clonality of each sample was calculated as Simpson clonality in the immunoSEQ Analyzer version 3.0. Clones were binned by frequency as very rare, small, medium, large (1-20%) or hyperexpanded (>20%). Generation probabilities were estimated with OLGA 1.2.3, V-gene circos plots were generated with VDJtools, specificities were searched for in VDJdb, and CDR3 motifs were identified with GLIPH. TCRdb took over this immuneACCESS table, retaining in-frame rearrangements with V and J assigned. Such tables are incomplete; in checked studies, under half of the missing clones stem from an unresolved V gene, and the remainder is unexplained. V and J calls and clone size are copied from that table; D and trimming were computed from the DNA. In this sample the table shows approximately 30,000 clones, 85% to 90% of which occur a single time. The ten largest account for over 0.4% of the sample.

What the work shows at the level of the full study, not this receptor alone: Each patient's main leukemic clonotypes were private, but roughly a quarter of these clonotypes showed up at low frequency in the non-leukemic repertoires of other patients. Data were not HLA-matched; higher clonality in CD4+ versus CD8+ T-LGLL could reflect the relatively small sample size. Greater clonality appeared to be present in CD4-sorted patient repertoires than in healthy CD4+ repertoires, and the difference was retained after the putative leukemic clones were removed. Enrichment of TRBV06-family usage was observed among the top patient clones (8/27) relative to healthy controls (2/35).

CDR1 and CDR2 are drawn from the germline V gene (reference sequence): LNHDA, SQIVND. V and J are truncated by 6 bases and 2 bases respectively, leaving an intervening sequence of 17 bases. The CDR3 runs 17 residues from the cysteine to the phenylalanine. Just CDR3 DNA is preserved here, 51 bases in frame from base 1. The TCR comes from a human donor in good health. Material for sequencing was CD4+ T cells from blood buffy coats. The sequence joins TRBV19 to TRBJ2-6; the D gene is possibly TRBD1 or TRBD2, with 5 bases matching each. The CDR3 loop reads CASSSGTGTAGANVLTF. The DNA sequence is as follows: TGTGCCAGTAGCTCCGGGACGGGGACGGCTGGGGCCAACGTCCTGACTTTC.